The 32 T cell receptor beta chains below were found in one sample sequenced in a study of T cells after yellow fever vaccination. One entry per CDR3 protein, called by TCRdb with MiXCR from the 5' RACE reads. The sample includes roughly 500,000 distinct CDR3 sequences, 15% to 20% seen only once; the top ten take approximately 14%. The sequenced sample was PBMCs, obtained 15 days after the yellow fever booster vaccination. These receptor sequences come from a man aged 25-45 years who received the YFV17D yellow fever vaccine.

The chain employs TRBV6-2 or TRBV6-3 and TRBJ2-2; 7 positions match TRBD1. The CDR3 has 16 amino acids. J was trimmed by 3 bases and V by 0 bases; bases with no gene match: 4. Germline values: CDR1 MNHEY, CDR2 SVGEGT. CDR3 amino acids: CASSYSRDSYTGELFF. The CDR3 coding sequence is TGTGCCAGCAGTTACTCCCGGGACAGCTACACCGGGGAGCTGTTTTTT.

V gene TRBV4-1 combines with J gene TRBJ2-7; 11 bases agree with TRBD2. V lost 0 bases to trimming and J lost 0 bases; unmatched junction nucleotides: 16. Per the germline V gene, CDR1 is MGHRA and CDR2 is YSYEKL. The CDR3 has 21 amino acids. The CDR3 sequence: CASSQELFASATSGSSYEQYF. The CDR3 coding sequence is TGCGCCAGCAGCCAAGAGTTGTTTGCGTCAGCAACTAGCGGGAGCTCCTACGAGCAGTACTTC.

Comments on this clonotype: Germline is not matched at one junction end, which may reflect a read error. The chain couples TRBV11-2 to TRBJ1-1; D possibly corresponds to TRBD1 (5 bases). Germline V gene data show CDR1 as SGHAT and CDR2 as FQNNGV. The CDR3 has 13 residues. CDR3: CASSTRPGGMGLF. The CDR3 nucleotides are TGTGCCAGCAGCACCCGACCCGGAGGGATGGGACTCTTT.

V usage is TRBV9 and J usage is TRBJ1-6; no firm D call. Germline CDR1 and CDR2: SGDLS and YYNGEE. Trimming cost V 0 bases and J 9 bases, with 22 bases left between them. CDR3 length: 18 amino acids. The CDR3 coding sequence is TGTGCCAGCAGCGTAGACGGTGGCGGCCGCACTCTGAGTTCACCCCTCCACTTT. This sequence encodes CASSVDGGGRTLSSPLHF.

The chain's CDR3 is CASSGLSSGSGYTF. CDR3 DNA: TGTGCCAGCAGTGGTCTCAGCTCGGGTTCTGGCTACACCTTC. The chain links TRBV25-1 to TRBJ1-2; D gene ambiguous. From germline, CDR1 is MGHDK and CDR2 SYGVNS. Trimming stripped 4 bases from V and 7 bases from J, with 16 bases between. The CDR3 is made up of 14 amino acids.

The sample holds a few counts of this clonotype. The rearrangement joins TRBV4-1 to TRBJ1-5; no clear D gene. V lost 0 bases to trimming and J lost 10 bases, with 10 bases between them. Germline values: CDR1 MGHRA, CDR2 YSYEKL. This CDR3 spans 13 amino acids. The CDR3 coding sequence is TGCGCCAGCAGCCAAGATGTAAGACCTCCCCAGCATTTT. Its protein product is CASSQDVRPPQHF.

This clonotype was observed a few times. CDR3 DNA: TGCGCCAGCAGCTCAGAGGGCAACAACCAGTACTTC. It translates to CASSSEGNNQYF. The chain carries TRBV5-1 and TRBJ2-7, with D maybe TRBD2 (5 bases). Germline V lookup: CDR1 SGHRS, CDR2 YFSETQ. Trimming removed 3 bases from V and 10 bases from J, with 14 bases in between. The CDR3 has 12 residues.

This clonotype has only a few counts. This rearrangement joins TRBV6-5 to TRBJ2-7; D may be TRBD2 (5 bases). Germline values: CDR1 MNHEY, CDR2 SVGAGI. The V end was cut by 2 bases, the J end by 5 bases, with 16 bases between. The CDR3 runs 15 residues. The CDR3 bases are TGTGCCAGCAGTTACGAGGGTAGTGGGTACAACGAGCAGTACTTC. Its translation is CASSYEGSGYNEQYF.

This clonotype turned up a few times. The rearrangement uses TRBV20-1 and TRBJ2-5; no clear D. Germline assignment: CDR1 DFQATT and CDR2 SNEGSKA (reference sequence). The CDR3 contains 15 residues. Trimming removed 1 base at V and 5 bases at J, with 17 bases between. CDR3 sequence reads: CSARVGPTNLETQYF. CDR3 DNA sequence: TGCAGTGCTAGAGTTGGACCAACCAACTTGGAGACCCAGTACTTC.

This clonotype was picked up a small number of times. J is TRBJ2-3 and V is TRBV4-3; D is unresolved. The CDR3 is 13 amino acids. The V end was cut by 4 bases, the J end by 5 bases, with 10 bases between. The germline V gene has CDR1 LGHNA and CDR2 YSLEER. In nucleotides, the CDR3 is TGCGCCAGCAGCCCCGGAGAGGTAGATACGCAGTATTTT. Translating gives CASSPGEVDTQYF.

The chain combines TRBV6-2 or TRBV6-3 with TRBJ2-7, with D possibly TRBD1 on 5 matching bases. The V end lost 0 bases, the J end lost 2 bases, and 11 bases lay between the germline ends. CDR3 size: 15 residues. The germline V gene has CDR1 MNHEY and CDR2 SVGEGT. CDR3: CASSYSQETAYEQYF. In DNA, the CDR3 is TGTGCCAGCAGTTACTCTCAAGAGACAGCCTACGAGCAGTACTTC.

This chain joins TRBV28 and TRBJ2-7, with D possibly being TRBD1 or TRBD2 (5 bases each). Germline CDR1 is MDHEN and CDR2 is SYDVKM. Deletions cut 2 bases from V and 0 bases from J, with 8 bases between. This CDR3 is 14 amino acids long. The CDR3 nucleotides read TGTGCCAGCAGTTTAGGGGACCACTCCTACGAGCAGTACTTC. Translating it yields CASSLGDHSYEQYF.

This clonotype was found a few times. V is TRBV18 and J is TRBJ2-1; D is perhaps TRBD1 or TRBD2 (5 bases each). CDR3 length: 15 residues. Germline CDR1 reads KGHSH; CDR2 reads LQKENI. The germline V and J ends were trimmed by 2 bases and 7 bases, with 15 bases remaining between them. CDR3 DNA: TGTGCCAGCTCACCAGGGCTAGCTTCAGGGAATGAGCAGTTCTTC. It encodes CASSPGLASGNEQFF.

In its sample, this clonotype was seen a few times. J is TRBJ2-5 and V is TRBV10-3, with 9 bases lining up with TRBD2. This CDR3 spans 17 amino acids. V was clipped by 9 bases and J by 5 bases; unmatched bases: 19. Germline V gene data show CDR1 as ENHRY and CDR2 as SYGVKD. The CDR3 region is CAIGIGSAGGPEETQYF. The CDR3 DNA is TGTGCCATAGGAATCGGGTCGGCGGGAGGGCCTGAGGAGACCCAGTACTTC.

This clonotype has just a few counts. This sequence joins TRBV19 and TRBJ1-2, with 7 bases aligning to TRBD1. This CDR3 contains 14 residues. Germline trimming cut 6 bases from V and 4 bases from J; bases unmatched to any gene: 8. Germline CDR1 reads LNHDA; CDR2 reads SQIVND (reference sequence). CDR3 sequence reads: CASSRTGAVYGYTF. CDR3 in DNA: TGTGCCAGTAGCAGGACAGGCGCCGTCTATGGCTACACCTTC.

This clonotype was detected only a few times. V is TRBV20-1 and J is TRBJ2-1; tentatively, D is TRBD1 or TRBD2 (6 bases each). The CDR3 covers 14 residues. Germline assignment: CDR1 DFQATT and CDR2 SNEGSKA (reference sequence). The CDR3 sequence is CSVGWGAAYNEQFF. The CDR3 coding sequence is TGCAGCGTCGGTTGGGGGGCAGCCTACAATGAGCAGTTCTTC.

The chain carries TRBV7-9 and TRBJ1-4, with D perhaps TRBD1 (5 bases). There are 14 residues in the CDR3. The germline gives CDR1 SEHNR, CDR2 FQNEAQ (reference sequence). V gave up 2 bases and J gave up 8 bases, with 12 bases separating them. The chain's CDR3 is CASSLTLSGEKLFF. The CDR3 DNA sequence: TGTGCCAGCAGCTTAACACTTTCAGGGGAAAAACTGTTTTTT.

The gene calls are TRBV10-3 and TRBJ2-7; the D call may be TRBD1 or TRBD2 (6 bases each). The CDR3 sequence is 14 residues long. V lost 2 bases, J lost 3 bases, and 11 bases lay in between. The germline gives CDR1 ENHRY, CDR2 SYGVKD. CDR3 residues: CAISERGLNYEQYF. The CDR3 coding sequence is TGTGCCATCAGTGAGCGGGGGCTCAACTACGAGCAGTACTTC.

This clonotype was recorded at least ten times. CDR3 bases: TGTGCCAGCAGTTTAGGTAGATTGGACGAGCAGTACTTC. Its translation is CASSLGRLDEQYF. The chain recombines TRBV12-3 or TRBV12-4 with TRBJ2-7, with D hard to call. The ends were cut back, 1 base at V and 5 bases at J, with 9 bases in the middle. The CDR3 runs 13 residues.

V usage is TRBV6-2 or TRBV6-3 and J usage is TRBJ2-7; possibly TRBD2 for D (6 bases). Germline V gene data show CDR1 as MNHEY and CDR2 as SVGEGT. The CDR3 runs 14 residues. Trimming left V 6 bases short and J 0 bases short, with 12 bases between. Here the CDR3 reads CASRRGLASYEQYF. CDR3 DNA sequence: TGTGCCAGCAGGCGGGGACTGGCCTCCTACGAGCAGTACTTC.

Here the CDR3 reads CASSTGTTSRAYEQYF. In DNA form, the CDR3 reads TGTGCCAGCAGTACCGGGACTACCTCCCGCGCCTACGAGCAGTACTTC. This chain joins TRBV6-2 or TRBV6-3 and TRBJ2-7; TRBD2 matches 7 bases. This CDR3 is built from 16 residues. Looked up from germline, CDR1 is MNHEY and CDR2 is SVGEGT. J was trimmed by 2 bases and V by 5 bases; bases with no gene match: 12.

The gene calls are TRBV20-1 and TRBJ2-5; D ambiguous. V gave up 4 bases and J gave up 1 base, with 10 bases separating them. Germline CDR1 reads DFQATT; CDR2 reads SNEGSKA (reference sequence). The CDR3 is 13 residues long. For the CDR3, the DNA is TGCAGTGCTACCGGAAACACCCAAGAGACCCAGTACTTC. Translation: CSATGNTQETQYF.

The chain employs TRBV28 and TRBJ2-5; no clear D. The CDR3 has 11 amino acids. Germline V gene sequence: CDR1 MDHEN, CDR2 SYDVKM. V lost 10 bases and J lost 5, with 11 bases in between. CDR3 bases: TGTGCCACGCGTGGGGATGAGACCCAGTACTTC. It specifies CATRGDETQYF.

This clonotype was seen a handful of times. V usage is TRBV6-5 and J usage is TRBJ2-3; tentatively, D is TRBD1 or TRBD2 (5 bases each). This CDR3 region has 17 residues. Trimming took 0 bases from V and 2 from J, leaving 15 bases between them. In germline, CDR1 is MNHEY, CDR2 SVGAGI. CDR3 in DNA: TGTGCCAGCAGTTACTCGAGCAGGGTGAGGGCCACAGATACGCAGTATTTT. This encodes CASSYSSRVRATDTQYF.

This clonotype was counted between two and nine times. V usage is TRBV11-2 and J usage is TRBJ2-1; TRBD2 aligns across 12 bases. The V gene end was trimmed by 4 bases and the J gene end by 7 bases; junction bases not matched to a gene: 8. Germline V gives CDR1 SGHAT, CDR2 FQNNGV. The CDR3 has 16 amino acids. The CDR3 region is CASSSLRLAGVNEQFF. The CDR3 bases are TGTGCCAGCAGCTCCTTAAGACTAGCGGGAGTAAATGAGCAGTTCTTC.

The CDR3 sequence is CSTRTPSNNEQFF. CDR3 sequence (DNA): TGCAGCACCCGGACACCTAGCAACAATGAGCAGTTCTTC. This chain uses TRBV29-1 with TRBJ2-1; D is possibly TRBD1 or TRBD2 (5 bases each). V was shortened by 8 bases and J by 5 bases, with 16 bases between the two germline ends. The CDR3 has 13 amino acids. Germline CDR1 is SQVTM and CDR2 is ANQGSEA.

The chain uses TRBV27 and TRBJ2-4; no reliable D call. The germline CDR1 and CDR2 sequences are MNHEY and SMNVEV (reference sequence). V was clipped by 6 bases and J by 1 base, with 10 bases between them. This CDR3 is 14 amino acids long. This CDR3 is CASREFWAKNIQYF. Here the CDR3 DNA reads TGTGCCAGCAGGGAGTTTTGGGCCAAAAACATTCAGTACTTC.

The chain carries TRBV29-1 and TRBJ2-2, with TRBD1 matching 8 bases. Germline V CDR1 and CDR2: SQVTM, ANQGSEA. The CDR3 is 14 amino acids. Unmatched junction bases numbered 1, after V lost 3 bases and J lost 1 base. For the CDR3, the DNA is TGCAGCGTTGAGGACAGGGAGAACACCGGGGAGCTGTTTTTT. Its protein product is CSVEDRENTGELFF.

CDR3 nucleotides: TGCAGCGCCGACACCTCTGGGGCCAACGTCCTGACTTTC. Its protein product is CSADTSGANVLTF. J is TRBJ2-6 and V is TRBV29-1; D is unresolved. CDR1 and CDR2 from the germline V gene are SQVTM and ANQGSEA. The CDR3 totals 13 residues. V lost 7 bases to trimming and J lost 0 bases, with 7 bases between them.

This clonotype was seen only a few times. The chain joins TRBV12-3 or TRBV12-4 to TRBJ1-3; no clear D gene. The CDR3 sequence is 15 residues long. V gave up 4 bases and J gave up 2 bases, with 12 bases separating them. The chain's CDR3 is CASSYSGKTGNTIYF. Here the CDR3 DNA reads TGTGCCAGCAGTTACTCTGGTAAAACTGGAAACACCATATATTTT.

The chain is built from TRBV7-2 and TRBJ2-1; no clear D. This CDR3 has 12 residues. Germline assignment: CDR1 SGHTA and CDR2 FQGNSA. Between the trimmed V and J ends, which lost 5 bases and 9 bases, there was a span of 11 bases. CDR3: CASSLWPGEQFF. In DNA form, the CDR3 reads TGTGCCAGCAGCCTTTGGCCTGGTGAGCAGTTCTTC.

The chain links TRBV29-1 to TRBJ2-2; perhaps TRBD2 as D (5 bases). V dropped 6 bases and J dropped 5 bases, with 16 bases sitting between them. This CDR3 spans 14 amino acids. CDR1 and CDR2 from the germline V gene are SQVTM and ANQGSEA. CDR3 region: CSVLNSWTTGELFF. The CDR3, as DNA: TGCAGCGTCTTAAACTCGTGGACTACCGGGGAGCTGTTTTTT.